Included here is one TCR beta chain sequence, with context. The antigen remains undetermined. TCRdb's table, derived via immunoSEQ multiplex PCR, lists solely in-frame clones and lacks some. The profile shows approximately 100,000 clones, roughly 94% of them singletons. This entry belongs to a study of siplizumab effects on memory and regulatory T cells. General observations from the study: Both greater diversity than memory cells and a major contribution to the alloresponse seemed to characterize naive T cells. For siplizumab cultures, the suppressive function of their proliferating Tregs was not confirmed.

CDR1 SGHRS and CDR2 YFSETQ come from the germline V gene. V lost 5 bases, J lost 8 bases, and 10 bases lay in between. This CDR3 is built from 11 residues. Sequencing used Tregs sorted from blood. The chain couples TRBV5-1 to TRBJ1-1; the D is unclear. The sequence was collected from a human donor in good health. Written as DNA, the CDR3 is TGCGCCAGCAGGGAACAGAAAGAAGCTTTCTTT. Residues: CASREQKEAFF.